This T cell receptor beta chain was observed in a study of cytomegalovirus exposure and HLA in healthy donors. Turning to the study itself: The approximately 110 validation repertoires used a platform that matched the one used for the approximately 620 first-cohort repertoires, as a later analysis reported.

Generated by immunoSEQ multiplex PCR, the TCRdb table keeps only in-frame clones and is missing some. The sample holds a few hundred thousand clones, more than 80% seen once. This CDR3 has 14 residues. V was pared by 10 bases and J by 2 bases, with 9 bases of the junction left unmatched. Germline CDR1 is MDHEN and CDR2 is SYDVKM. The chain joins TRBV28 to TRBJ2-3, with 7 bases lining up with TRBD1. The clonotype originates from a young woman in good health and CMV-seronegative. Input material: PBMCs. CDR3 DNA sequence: TGTGCCACGTCGGGACAGTTCATCACAGATACGCAGTATTTT. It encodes CATSGQFITDTQYF.